This TCR beta chain is drawn from a study of T cells after yellow fever vaccination. 5'RACE template switching produced TCR cDNA carrying a universal primer site and UMIs. TCRdb redid the calling of the 5' RACE reads with MiXCR, one entry per CDR3 protein. In the table there are roughly 500,000 distinct CDR3 sequences, 15% to 20% of which are singletons. This clonotype came up a few times. No antigen is known for it. Regarding the study as a whole: Clonotypes found in both CD4 and CD8 compartments made up a small share. When the response was secondary, it was weaker but reached its peak faster, day 5 versus 15. Boosting was followed by the reappearance of most primary-vaccination clones (under 97% CD4, around 90% CD8).

The CDR3 runs to 15 residues. The germline V gene has CDR1 KGHSH and CDR2 LQKENI. The V and J ends lost 6 bases and 1 base, in that order; junction bases with no gene match: 9. The origin of this receptor is a man aged 25-45 years who received the YFV17D yellow fever vaccine. The rearrangement links TRBV18 to TRBJ2-7; 7 bases align to TRBD1. Material: PBMCs, obtained 15 days after the yellow fever booster vaccination. The CDR3 is CASSRDRASSYEQYF. CDR3 sequence (DNA): TGTGCCAGCTCTCGTGACAGGGCCTCTTCCTACGAGCAGTACTTC.